This TCR beta chain was identified in a study of T cells in tumors after PD-1 blockade. Across the whole study: Treatment was either pembrolizumab 200 mg every 3 weeks or cemiplimab 350 mg every 2 weeks. A subset received ongoing vismodegib 150 mg daily alongside anti-PD-1 therapy.

V lost 2 bases and J 1 base, leaving 8 bases between the germline ends. Germline V lookup: CDR1 MGHRA, CDR2 YSYEKL. The CDR3 consists of 15 residues. Sequenced by immunoSEQ multiplex PCR; TCRdb stores in-frame clones only, minus some. The data show some 60,000 clones, 80% seen once. The receptor was isolated from a human donor with basal cell carcinoma. The material was PBMCs, obtained before anti-PD-1 treatment. This chain uses TRBV4-1 with TRBJ1-4, with D tentatively TRBD1 (6 bases). The CDR3 DNA is TGCGCCAGCAGCCAAATGGGACAAACTAATGAAAAACTGTTTTTT. This sequence encodes CASSQMGQTNEKLFF.